What follows are 25 T cell receptor beta chains derived from one specimen sequenced in a study of cytomegalovirus exposure and HLA in healthy donors (TCRdb year 2017). Libraries were prepared through the immunoSEQ multiplex PCR assay. For the multiplex PCR, a mixture combining 60 forward primers for TCR Vbeta segments and 13 reverse primers for TCR Jbeta segments was used. This immuneACCESS table, as held by TCRdb, lists in-frame sequences with V and J called but not all clones. Of the missing ones, under half trace to an unresolved V gene in checked studies; the others have no known cause. The table for this sample lists hundreds of thousands of clones; approximately 83% of them were counted only once. The ten largest make up roughly 0.71% of the sample. Material for sequencing was PBMCs. These receptors were collected from a boy aged 2-9 years in good health and CMV-seronegative.

The chain carries TRBV9 and TRBJ2-1; 7 bases are shared with TRBD2. Unmatched junction bases numbered 7, after V lost 3 bases and J lost 13 bases. The length of the CDR3 is 12 residues. Germline CDR1 and CDR2: SGDLS and YYNGEE. The CDR3 loop reads CASSAREGSQFF. The DNA of the CDR3 is TGTGCCAGCAGCGCGAGGGAGGGATCTCAGTTCTTC.

This clone was recorded a few times. The chain employs TRBV19 and TRBJ1-4; D not resolved. V lost 5 bases and J lost 8, with 15 bases in between. From germline, CDR1 is LNHDA and CDR2 SQIVND (reference sequence). This CDR3 region has 14 residues. The CDR3 protein is CASSATGSREKLFF. CDR3 coding DNA: TGTGCCAGTAGTGCCACCGGGAGTAGGGAAAAACTGTTTTTT.

This clone was counted only a few times. The rearrangement joins TRBV27 to TRBJ1-6, with D tentatively TRBD1 (5 bases). Per germline, CDR1 MNHEY and CDR2 SMNVEV (reference sequence). The CDR3 is 14 residues long. V was cut by 6 bases and J by 9 bases, with 15 bases left in between. CDR3 protein: CASSPGHGSSPLHF. CDR3 nucleotides: TGTGCCAGCAGCCCTGGACATGGGTCTTCACCCCTCCACTTT.

This rearrangement joins TRBV7-3 to TRBJ2-7; 15 positions agree with TRBD2. V shed 3 bases and J 0 bases; nucleotides not matched to a gene: 6. This CDR3 is 18 amino acids long. The germline gives CDR1 SGHTA, CDR2 FQGTGA. CDR3 DNA sequence: TGTGCCAGCAGCTTCCCGGGACTAGCGGGGGGCCGCTCCTACGAGCAGTACTTC. The encoded protein is CASSFPGLAGGRSYEQYF. The full variable domain, its missing parts supplied by reference TRBV7-3 and TRBJ2-7, is GAGVSQTPSNKVTEKGKYVELRCDPISGHTALYWYRQSLGQGPEFLIYFQGTGAADDSGLPNDRFFAVRPEGSVSTLKIQRTERGDSAVYLCASSFPGLAGGRSYEQYFGPGTRLTVT.

J is TRBJ1-1 and V is TRBV29-1; D perhaps matches TRBD1 (5 bases). CDR1 is SQVTM and CDR2 is ANQGSEA in the germline V gene. Trimming took off 5 bases at V and 0 bases at J, with 10 bases between the two ends. This CDR3 spans 13 amino acids. The CDR3 reads CSVTGTLNTEAFF. The CDR3 coding sequence is TGCAGCGTTACCGGGACTTTGAACACTGAAGCTTTCTTT.

This rearrangement joins TRBV7-2 to TRBJ2-5; 7 bases align to TRBD2. Germline V CDR1 and CDR2: SGHTA, FQGNSA. V lost 3 bases, J lost 4 bases, and 5 bases stayed unmatched. This CDR3 is built from 14 residues. The CDR3 DNA is TGTGCCAGCAGCTTCCTTGTAGCGGGAGAGACCCAGTACTTC. It encodes CASSFLVAGETQYF.

The chain has TRBV27 and TRBJ2-3, with D maybe TRBD1 (8 bases). The germline gives CDR1 MNHEY, CDR2 SMNVEV (reference sequence). Trimming shortened V by 5 bases and J by 2 bases, and 23 bases separated the two germline ends. This CDR3 spans 18 amino acids. The CDR3 here is CASSPTLSGTGFTDTQYF. In DNA form, the CDR3 reads TGTGCCAGCAGTCCCACCCTCAGCGGGACAGGCTTCACAGATACGCAGTATTTT.

The rearrangement uses TRBV6-1 and TRBJ2-7, with D unclear. Germline V gene sequence: CDR1 MNHNS, CDR2 SASEGT. Deletions cut 5 bases from V and 5 bases from J, with 10 bases between. This CDR3 has 12 residues. CDR3 amino acids: CASSSGHNEQYF. The CDR3 DNA is TGTGCCAGCAGTTCTGGTCACAACGAGCAGTACTTC.

The rearrangement links TRBV4-2 to TRBJ2-5; D remains ambiguous. Germline lookup yields CDR1 LGHNA and CDR2 YNFKEQ. Trimming took 4 bases from V and 5 from J, leaving 14 bases between them. This CDR3 has 14 residues. The CDR3 DNA sequence: TGTGCCAGCAGCCCCGAACACCGTACCGAGACCCAGTACTTC. Amino acids: CASSPEHRTETQYF.

This chain joins TRBV6-6 and TRBJ1-2; D remains unclear. CDR3 length: 13 amino acids. Germline V gene data show CDR1 as MNHNY and CDR2 as SVGAGI (reference sequence). V was shortened by 2 bases and J by 4 bases, with 8 bases between the two germline ends. This CDR3 reads CASSYGRIYGYTF. In nucleotides, the CDR3 is TGTGCCAGCAGTTACGGCAGAATCTATGGCTACACCTTC.

The chain is built from TRBV10-3 and TRBJ2-7, with D possibly matching TRBD1 (5 bases). Germline CDR1 reads ENHRY; CDR2 reads SYGVKD. The CDR3 contains 12 residues. With 5 bases removed from V and 2 bases from J, the gap between germline ends came to 7 bases. As DNA, the CDR3 is TGTGCCATCAGTCCAGGGACCTACGAGCAGTACTTC. Translating it yields CAISPGTYEQYF.

The chain combines TRBV30 with TRBJ2-5; 7 bases are a match to TRBD2. The V segment lost 3 bases and the J segment 5 bases; nucleotides outside the gene matches: 12. The CDR3 is made up of 15 amino acids. CDR1 and CDR2 (germline): GTSNPN, SVGIG (reference sequence). CDR3 loop: CAWRPGLTVGETQYF. In DNA, the CDR3 is TGTGCCTGGAGACCGGGACTAACCGTTGGTGAGACCCAGTACTTC.

The gene calls are TRBV10-3 and TRBJ2-1; 7 nucleotides match TRBD1. The CDR3 consists of 16 residues. Trimming removed 2 bases from V and 4 bases from J; junction bases left unmatched: 8. CDR1 and CDR2 from the germline V gene are ENHRY and SYGVKD. DNA for the CDR3: TGTGCCATCAGTGAGAGGGGGACAGTCCCATACAATGAGCAGTTCTTC. Translating gives CAISERGTVPYNEQFF.

The gene calls are TRBV28 and TRBJ1-6, with 8 bases fitting TRBD1. This CDR3 contains 14 residues. CDR1 and CDR2 (germline): MDHEN, SYDVKM. V trimming: 2 bases; J trimming: 14 bases; junction bases outside the gene matches: 8. The CDR3 loop reads CASSLQDRAPTLHF. CDR3 bases: TGTGCCAGCAGTTTACAGGACAGGGCTCCCACCCTCCACTTT.

The chain carries TRBV7-8 and TRBJ2-7, with D unclear. The CDR3 sequence is 14 residues long. V lost 1 base and J 0 bases, leaving 7 bases between the germline ends. CDR1 SGHVS and CDR2 FQNEAQ come from the germline V gene. The CDR3 bases are TGTGCCAGCAGCTTAGAGGCAGGCTCCTACGAGCAGTACTTC. Translating it yields CASSLEAGSYEQYF.

This clone was found once. The genes are TRBV7-2 and TRBJ2-7; tentative D call: TRBD2 (6 bases). Germline V gives CDR1 SGHTA, CDR2 FQGNSA. This CDR3 has 16 residues. Trimming shortened V by 2 bases and J by 3 bases, and 17 bases separated the two germline ends. The CDR3: CASSLPMGRWVYEQYF. The CDR3 bases are TGTGCCAGCAGCTTACCTATGGGGAGGTGGGTCTACGAGCAGTACTTC.

This chain connects TRBV4-1 to TRBJ2-5; D is perhaps TRBD1 (5 bases). This CDR3 contains 15 residues. Germline assignment: CDR1 MGHRA and CDR2 YSYEKL. Trimming stripped 1 base from V and 5 bases from J, with 14 bases between. The DNA of the CDR3 is TGCGCCAGCAGCCAAGCGCAGGGCTGGTGGGAGACCCAGTACTTC. It is translated as CASSQAQGWWETQYF.

This clone has more than one count but fewer than ten. The V and J genes are TRBV11-3 and TRBJ1-1; the D is unclear. The CDR3 spans 13 residues. Between the trimmed V and J ends, which lost 2 bases and 1 base, there was a span of 5 bases. Germline CDR1 SGHNT, CDR2 YENEEA. The CDR3 sequence is CASSLSGNTEAFF. The CDR3 nucleotides are TGTGCCAGCAGCTTATCAGGGAACACTGAAGCTTTCTTT.

The V and J genes are TRBV12-5 and TRBJ2-3, with D possibly matching TRBD2 (5 bases). The CDR3 consists of 17 residues. Between the trimmed V and J ends, which lost 6 bases and 1 base, there was a span of 20 bases. CDR1 and CDR2 from the germline V gene are LGHNT and FRNRAP. CDR3 sequence (DNA): TGTGCTAGTGGCGGCCTACCCGGAGGCTCTGGCACAGATACGCAGTATTTT. Its translation: CASGGLPGGSGTDTQYF. The full variable domain, in which reference TRBV12-5 and TRBJ2-3 provide the parts outside the CDR3, is DARVTQTPRHKVTEMGQEVTMRCQPILGHNTVFWYRQTMMQGLELLAYFRNRAPLDDSGMPKDRFSAEMPDATLATLKIQPSEPRDSAVYFCASGGLPGGSGTDTQYFGPGTRLTVL.

The chain combines TRBV30 with TRBJ1-6; no definite D call. The germline gives CDR1 GTSNPN, CDR2 SVGIG (reference sequence). Trimming took 3 bases from V and 9 from J, leaving 9 bases between them. The CDR3 runs 12 residues. The CDR3 DNA is TGTGCCTGGAGCCTCACTAGTTCACCCCTCCACTTT. Translating gives CAWSLTSSPLHF.

CDR3 DNA sequence: TGCAGTGCTAATACAGTTTATGGCTACACCTTC. Translated: CSANTVYGYTF. The rearrangement uses TRBV20-1 and TRBJ1-2; D ambiguous. Trimming cost V 4 bases and J 5 bases, with 8 bases left between them. The CDR3 is 11 amino acids. Looked up from germline, CDR1 is DFQATT and CDR2 is SNEGSKA (reference sequence).

V is TRBV9 and J is TRBJ2-1; 7 bases map to TRBD1. Germline CDR1 reads SGDLS; CDR2 reads YYNGEE. This CDR3 has 13 residues. With V trimmed by 5 bases and J by 6 bases, 5 bases remained unmatched. DNA of the CDR3: TGTGCCAGCAGTCCGACAGGGTTCAATGAGCAGTTCTTC. The encoded protein is CASSPTGFNEQFF.

This clone was picked up a small number of times. V is TRBV5-6 and J is TRBJ2-2; possible D gene TRBD1, 5 bases. The CDR3 length is 17 residues. CDR1 is SGHDT and CDR2 is YYEEEE in the germline V gene. Trimming left V 1 base short and J 2 bases short, with 15 bases between. Here the CDR3 reads CASSLPGQGVNTGELFF. Written as DNA, the CDR3 is TGTGCCAGCAGCTTGCCGGGCCAGGGTGTCAACACCGGGGAGCTGTTTTTT.

The chain has TRBV11-2 and TRBJ1-3; D not resolved. The CDR3 runs to 15 residues. Trimming took off 2 bases at V and 0 bases at J, with 8 bases between the two ends. Germline V gives CDR1 SGHAT, CDR2 FQNNGV. The CDR3 reads CASSLSRGSGNTIYF. CDR3 coding DNA: TGTGCCAGCAGCTTATCCCGGGGCTCTGGAAACACCATATATTTT.

Worth noting for this clone: One junction end does not reproduce the germline sequence, and a read error may be involved. The rearrangement links TRBV7-7 to TRBJ1-3; D gene unclear. Germline V gives CDR1 SSHAT, CDR2 FNYEAQ (reference sequence). This CDR3 has 15 residues. The CDR3 reads CASSLGAAVGNTIYF. CDR3 DNA sequence: TGTGCTAGCAGCTTAGGTGCGGCTGTTGGAAACACCATATATTTT.